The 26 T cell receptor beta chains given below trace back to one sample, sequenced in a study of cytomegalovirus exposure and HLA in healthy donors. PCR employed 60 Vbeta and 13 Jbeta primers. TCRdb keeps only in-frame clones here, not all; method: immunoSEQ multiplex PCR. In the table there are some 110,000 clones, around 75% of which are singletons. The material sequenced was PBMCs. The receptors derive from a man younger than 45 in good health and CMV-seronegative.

The CDR3 nucleotides read TGTGCCAGCAGTCCTAGCGGGGGCACCGGGGAGCTGTTTTTT. Protein sequence: CASSPSGGTGELFF. This chain joins TRBV6-1 and TRBJ2-2; 10 nucleotides line up with TRBD2. Germline V lookup: CDR1 MNHNS, CDR2 SASEGT. With 5 bases clipped from V and 4 bases from J, the junction kept 1 base outside the gene matches. CDR3 length: 14 amino acids.

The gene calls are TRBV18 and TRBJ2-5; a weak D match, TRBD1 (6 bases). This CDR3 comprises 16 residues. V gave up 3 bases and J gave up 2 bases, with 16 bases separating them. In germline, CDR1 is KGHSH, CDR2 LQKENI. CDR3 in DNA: TGTGCCAGCTCACCGATTCTACAGGGCTATCAAGAGACCCAGTACTTC. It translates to CASSPILQGYQETQYF.

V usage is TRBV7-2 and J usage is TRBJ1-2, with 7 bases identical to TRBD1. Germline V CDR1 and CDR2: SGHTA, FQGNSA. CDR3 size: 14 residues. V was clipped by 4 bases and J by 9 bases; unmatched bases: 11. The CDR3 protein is CASSSSGGGRSYTF. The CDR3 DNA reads TGTGCCAGCAGCTCCTCGGGAGGGGGCAGGAGCTACACCTTC.

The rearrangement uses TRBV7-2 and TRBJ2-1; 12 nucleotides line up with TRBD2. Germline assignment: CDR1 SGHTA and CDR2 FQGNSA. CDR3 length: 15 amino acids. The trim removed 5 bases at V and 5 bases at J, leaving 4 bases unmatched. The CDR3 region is CASSISSGRDNEQFF. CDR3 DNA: TGTGCCAGCAGCATATCTAGCGGGAGGGACAATGAGCAGTTCTTC.

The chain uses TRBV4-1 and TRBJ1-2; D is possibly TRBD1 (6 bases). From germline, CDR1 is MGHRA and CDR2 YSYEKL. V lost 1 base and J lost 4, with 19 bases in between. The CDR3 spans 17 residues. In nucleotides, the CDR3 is TGCGCCAGCAGCCAAGGCCAGTTCCGGGACATGGGCTATGGCTACACCTTC. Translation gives CASSQGQFRDMGYGYTF.

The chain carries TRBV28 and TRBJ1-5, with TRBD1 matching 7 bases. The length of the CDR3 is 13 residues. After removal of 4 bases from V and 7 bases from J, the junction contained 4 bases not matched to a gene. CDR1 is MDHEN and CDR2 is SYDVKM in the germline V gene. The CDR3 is CASSYTGDQPQHF. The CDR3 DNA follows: TGTGCCAGCAGTTACACAGGGGACCAGCCCCAGCATTTT.

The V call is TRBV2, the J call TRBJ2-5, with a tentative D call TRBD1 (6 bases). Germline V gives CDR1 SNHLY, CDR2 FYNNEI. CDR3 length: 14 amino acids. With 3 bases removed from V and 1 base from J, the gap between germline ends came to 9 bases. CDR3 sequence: CASSDPRGQETQYF. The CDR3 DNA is TGTGCCAGCAGTGACCCCAGGGGCCAAGAGACCCAGTACTTC.

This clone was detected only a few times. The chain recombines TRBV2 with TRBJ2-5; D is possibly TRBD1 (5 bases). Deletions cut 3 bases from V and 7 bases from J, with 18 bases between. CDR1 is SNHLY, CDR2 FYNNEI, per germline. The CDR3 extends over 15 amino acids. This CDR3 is CASSDWQGTQGTQYF. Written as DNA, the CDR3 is TGTGCCAGCAGTGATTGGCAGGGAACGCAGGGGACCCAGTACTTC.

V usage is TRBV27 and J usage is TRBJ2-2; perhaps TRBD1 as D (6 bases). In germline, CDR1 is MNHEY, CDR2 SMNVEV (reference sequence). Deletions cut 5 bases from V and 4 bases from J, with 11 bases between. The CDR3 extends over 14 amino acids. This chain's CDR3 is CASSPTGPTGELFF. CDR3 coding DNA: TGTGCCAGCAGTCCAACAGGGCCCACCGGGGAGCTGTTTTTT.

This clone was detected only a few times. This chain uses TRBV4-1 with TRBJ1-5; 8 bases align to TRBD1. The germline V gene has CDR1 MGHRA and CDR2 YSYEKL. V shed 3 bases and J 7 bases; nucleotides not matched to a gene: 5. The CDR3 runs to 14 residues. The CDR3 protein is CASSHGQGDQPQHF. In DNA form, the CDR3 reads TGCGCCAGCAGCCACGGACAGGGCGACCAGCCCCAGCATTTT.

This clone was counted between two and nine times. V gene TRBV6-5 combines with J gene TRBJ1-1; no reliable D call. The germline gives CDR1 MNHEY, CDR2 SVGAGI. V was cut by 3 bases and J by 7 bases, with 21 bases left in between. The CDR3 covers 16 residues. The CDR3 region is CASSYYAPAGLGEAFF. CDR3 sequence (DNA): TGTGCCAGCAGTTATTACGCTCCGGCGGGTTTGGGTGAAGCTTTCTTT.

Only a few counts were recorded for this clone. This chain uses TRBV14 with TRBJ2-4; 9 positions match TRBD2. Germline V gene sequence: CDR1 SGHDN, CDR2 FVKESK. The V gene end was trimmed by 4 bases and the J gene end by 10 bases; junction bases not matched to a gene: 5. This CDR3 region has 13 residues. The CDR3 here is CASSPQAGGIQYF. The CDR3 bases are TGTGCCAGCAGCCCCCAAGCGGGAGGAATTCAGTACTTC.

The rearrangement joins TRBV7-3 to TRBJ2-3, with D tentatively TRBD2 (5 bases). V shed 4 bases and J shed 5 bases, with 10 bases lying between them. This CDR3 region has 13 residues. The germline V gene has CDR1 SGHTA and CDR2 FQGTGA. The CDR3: CASSWTSGDTQYF. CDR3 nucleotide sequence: TGTGCCAGCAGCTGGACCAGCGGAGATACGCAGTATTTT.

The CDR3 is CASSPPAGTGELFF. Here the CDR3 DNA reads TGTGCCAGCTCACCACCGGCAGGGACCGGGGAGCTGTTTTTT. This chain joins TRBV18 and TRBJ2-2, with a tentative D call TRBD1 (5 bases). Germline V gene data show CDR1 as KGHSH and CDR2 as LQKENI. The V gene lost 0 bases and the J gene lost 5 bases, with 7 bases spanning the gap. CDR3 length: 14 amino acids. Complete variable domain (other parts from reference TRBV18 and TRBJ2-2): NAGVMQNPRHLVRRRGQEARLRCSPMKGHSHVYWYRQLPEEGLKFMVYLQKENIIDESGMPKERFSAEFPKEGPSILRIQQVVRGDSAAYFCASSPPAGTGELFFGEGSRLTVL.

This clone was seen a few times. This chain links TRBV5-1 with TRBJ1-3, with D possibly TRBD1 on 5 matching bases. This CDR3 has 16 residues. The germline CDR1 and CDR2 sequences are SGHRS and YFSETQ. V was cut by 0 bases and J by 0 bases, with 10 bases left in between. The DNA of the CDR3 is TGCGCCAGCAGCTTGGGACAGACAAGCTCTGGAAACACCATATATTTT. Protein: CASSLGQTSSGNTIYF.

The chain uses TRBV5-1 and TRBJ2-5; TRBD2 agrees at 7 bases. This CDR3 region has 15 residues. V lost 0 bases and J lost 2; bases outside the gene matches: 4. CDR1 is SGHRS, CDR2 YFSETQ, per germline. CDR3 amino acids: CASSLAPRGQETQYF. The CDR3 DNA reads TGCGCCAGCAGCTTGGCCCCGCGGGGGCAAGAGACCCAGTACTTC.

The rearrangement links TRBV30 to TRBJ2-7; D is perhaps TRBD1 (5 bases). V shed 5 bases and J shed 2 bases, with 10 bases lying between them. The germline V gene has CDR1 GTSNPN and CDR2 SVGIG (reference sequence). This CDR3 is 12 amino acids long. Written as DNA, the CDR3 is TGTGCCTGGGCGGCAGGGCCCTACGAGCAGTACTTC. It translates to CAWAAGPYEQYF.

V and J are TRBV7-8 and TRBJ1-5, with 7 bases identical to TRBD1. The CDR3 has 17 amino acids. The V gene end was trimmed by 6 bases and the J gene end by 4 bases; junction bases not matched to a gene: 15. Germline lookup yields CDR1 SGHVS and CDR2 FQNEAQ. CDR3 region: CASSQGENRGGNQPQHF. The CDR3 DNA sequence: TGTGCCAGCAGTCAGGGGGAAAACAGGGGAGGTAATCAGCCCCAGCATTTT.

CDR3 residues: CASSLGAAGETQYF. CDR3 nucleotides: TGTGCCAGCAGCTTAGGAGCAGCGGGAGAGACCCAGTACTTC. This chain connects TRBV11-3 to TRBJ2-5; a possible D gene is TRBD2 (6 bases). Between the trimmed V and J ends, which lost 1 base and 4 bases, there was a span of 10 bases. CDR1 and CDR2 from the germline V gene are SGHNT and YENEEA. The CDR3 runs 14 residues.

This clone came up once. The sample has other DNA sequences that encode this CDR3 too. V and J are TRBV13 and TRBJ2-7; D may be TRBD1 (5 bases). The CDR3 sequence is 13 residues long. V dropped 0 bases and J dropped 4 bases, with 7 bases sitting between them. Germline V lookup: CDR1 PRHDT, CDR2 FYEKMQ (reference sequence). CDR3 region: CASSLGRGYEQYF. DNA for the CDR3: TGTGCCAGCAGCTTAGGAAGGGGTTACGAGCAGTACTTC.

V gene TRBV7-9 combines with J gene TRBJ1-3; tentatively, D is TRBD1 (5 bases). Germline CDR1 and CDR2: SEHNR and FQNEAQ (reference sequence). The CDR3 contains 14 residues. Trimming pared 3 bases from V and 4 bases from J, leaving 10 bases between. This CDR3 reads CASSFRVSGNTIYF. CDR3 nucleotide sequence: TGTGCCAGCAGCTTCAGGGTTTCCGGAAACACCATATATTTT.

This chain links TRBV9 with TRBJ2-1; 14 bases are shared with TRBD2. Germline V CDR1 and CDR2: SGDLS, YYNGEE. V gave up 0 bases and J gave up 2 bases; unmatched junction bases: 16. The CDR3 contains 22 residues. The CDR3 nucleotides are TGTGCCAGCAGCGTAGAGGTTGGGGCGGGACTAGCGGGAGAACCACCCTACAATGAGCAGTTCTTC. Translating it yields CASSVEVGAGLAGEPPYNEQFF.

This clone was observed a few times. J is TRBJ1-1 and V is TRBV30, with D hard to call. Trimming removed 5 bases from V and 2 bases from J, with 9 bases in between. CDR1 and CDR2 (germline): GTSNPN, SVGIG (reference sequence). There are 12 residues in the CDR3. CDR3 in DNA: TGTGCCTGGTGTGGTCTTAACACTGAAGCTTTCTTT. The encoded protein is CAWCGLNTEAFF.

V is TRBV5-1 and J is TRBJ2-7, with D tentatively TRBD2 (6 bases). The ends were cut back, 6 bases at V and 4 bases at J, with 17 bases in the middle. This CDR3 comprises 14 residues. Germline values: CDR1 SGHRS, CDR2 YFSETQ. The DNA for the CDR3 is TGCGCCAGCACCCCCGGAGGGCCTATGTACGAGCAGTACTTC. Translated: CASTPGGPMYEQYF.

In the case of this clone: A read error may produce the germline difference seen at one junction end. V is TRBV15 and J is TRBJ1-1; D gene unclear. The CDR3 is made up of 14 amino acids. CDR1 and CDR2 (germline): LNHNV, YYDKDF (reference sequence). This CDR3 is CATSGDSRGGEAFF. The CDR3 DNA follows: TGTGCCACCAGCGGAGACTCACGGGGAGGTGAAGCTTTCTTT.

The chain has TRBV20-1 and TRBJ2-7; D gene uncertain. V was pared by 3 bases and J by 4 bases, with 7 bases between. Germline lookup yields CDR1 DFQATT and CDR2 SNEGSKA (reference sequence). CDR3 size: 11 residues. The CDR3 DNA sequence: TGCAGTGCTAGGACTCTGTACGAGCAGTACTTC. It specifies CSARTLYEQYF.